The rows below give T cell receptor beta chains drawn from one sample of a study of T cell responses to AZD1222 COVID-19 vaccine. Method: immunoSEQ multiplex PCR; TCRdb's copy keeps in-frame clones and lacks some. The sample yields 100,000 to 150,000 clones, over 75% seen once. Sequences were derived from peripheral blood, sampled on day 0 of AZD1222 vaccination. These receptors came from an adult in good health. The conserved cysteine and the conserved F or W are not part of the CDR3 here.

v_gene,j_gene,len,CDR3aa
TRBV10-1,TRBJ2-1,10,ASSDLLKGQF
TRBV11-1,TRBJ2-3,13,ASSVQLGGTDTQY
TRBV7-2,TRBJ1-1,13,ASSPRQGTDTEAF
TRBV7-9,TRBJ1-4,14,ASSLSSSATNEKLF
TRBV5-1,TRBJ1-4,13,ASSLVTGGNEKLF
TRBV4-2,TRBJ1-3,14,ASSQETGSSGNTIY
TRBV7-2,TRBJ1-1,12,ASSPGEGSTEAF
TRBV11-2,TRBJ2-1,14,ASSLVRILSDNEQF
TRBV6-6,TRBJ1-1,12,ASSPQGAQTEAF
TRBV28,TRBJ1-1,13,ASSDPQGMNTEAF
TRBV11-2,TRBJ2-3,13,ASSLAGTSLHTQY
TRBV5-4,TRBJ1-2,13,ASSPGTDPNYGYT
TRBV4-2,TRBJ1-6,13,ASSQADRENSPLH
TRBV4-1,TRBJ2-2,15,ASSQDVGGVRTGELF
TRBV18,TRBJ2-2,11,ASSPRLAGELF
TRBV7-2,TRBJ1-1,13,ASSREPTGATEAF
TRBV5-1,TRBJ1-4,12,ASTLGQVGEKLF
TRBV28,TRBJ1-2,12,ASSLSQGIFGYT
TRBV5-6,TRBJ2-7,10,ASSLDLTEQY
TRBV28,TRBJ1-5,13,ASSLLTGLNQPQH
TRBV12-3/TRBV12-4,TRBJ1-5,10,ASTYNDQPQH
TRBV4-3,TRBJ2-7,12,ASSPGQGRYEQY
TRBV6-5,TRBJ1-5,12,ASSFSSGGQPQH
TRBV28,TRBJ2-7,14,ASSFGLAGDPYEQY
TRBV28,TRBJ2-5,15,ASSSNDGTGEGETQY
TRBV19,TRBJ2-6,14,ASSMAARSGANVLT
TRBV9,TRBJ2-1,12,ASSVAWGGYEQF
TRBV7-9,TRBJ2-1,14,ASSFTRDRGYNEQF
TRBV27,TRBJ2-7,12,ASSSPGRSYEQY
TRBV3-1/TRBV3-2,TRBJ2-5,15,ASSQDLGAGGPETQY
TRBV2,TRBJ2-5,11,ASSADLQETQY
TRBV11-2,TRBJ2-2,13,ASSLGQVNTGELF
TRBV7-2,TRBJ1-1,16,ASSPRTGGLISSSEAF
TRBV25-1,TRBJ2-1,12,ASSLRGPYNEQF
TRBV5-1,TRBJ1-2,14,ARRGSGTGGVYGYT
TRBV5-1,TRBJ2-7,13,ASSLGQGTSYEQY
TRBV7-2,TRBJ1-1,13,ASSLAGGYSYEAF
TRBV2,TRBJ1-2,10,ASSGPTGGYT
TRBV19,TRBJ1-2,13,ASRTGTGAVKGAF
TRBV11-2,TRBJ1-2,14,ASSLRAAQGGYGYT
TRBV7-8,TRBJ1-1,14,ASREGGAGAPTEAF